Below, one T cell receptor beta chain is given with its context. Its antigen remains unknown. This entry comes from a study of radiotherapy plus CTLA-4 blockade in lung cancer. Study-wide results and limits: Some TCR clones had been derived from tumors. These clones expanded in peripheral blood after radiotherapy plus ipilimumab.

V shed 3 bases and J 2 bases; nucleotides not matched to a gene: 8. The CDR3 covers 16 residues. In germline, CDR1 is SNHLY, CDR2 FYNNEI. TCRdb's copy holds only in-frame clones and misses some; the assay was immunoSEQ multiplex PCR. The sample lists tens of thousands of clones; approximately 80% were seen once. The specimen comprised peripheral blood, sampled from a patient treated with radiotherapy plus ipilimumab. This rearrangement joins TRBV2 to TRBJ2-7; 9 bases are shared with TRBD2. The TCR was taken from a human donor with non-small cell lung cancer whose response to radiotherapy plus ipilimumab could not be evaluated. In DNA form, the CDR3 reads TGTGCCAGCAGTGATGGAGCGGGAGGCCGAACCTACGAGCAGTACTTC. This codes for CASSDGAGGRTYEQYF.